These T cell receptor beta chains were read from a single sample in a study of blood T cell repertoires in COVID-19. The data were produced by immunoSEQ multiplex PCR, yet TCRdb's version contains in-frame clones alone and is incomplete. The profile shows more than 350,000 clones, around 87% of them singletons. What was sequenced was PBMCs or T cells enriched from blood (not recorded which). All receptors come from a man between 18 and 35 years old who had recovered from COVID-19. The conserved cysteine and the conserved F or W are not part of the CDR3 here. Fields, in order: J gene, V gene, D gene, CDR3 protein. The D gene is left open where the match is weak.

TRBJ1-3	TRBV18	.	ASSPDSSGNTIY
TRBJ2-1	TRBV11-3	TRBD2	ASSLDSGGYNEQF
TRBJ2-7	TRBV10-3	TRBD1	AITQGQGAYEQY
TRBJ1-1	TRBV2	.	ASNYVGLNTEAF
TRBJ2-6	TRBV9	TRBD1	ASSDNRGPRGSGANVLT
TRBJ2-5	TRBV5-1	TRBD1	ASSMGQGRQETQY
TRBJ2-2	TRBV21-1	.	ASSRKGGEREGPTGELF
TRBJ2-5	TRBV28	TRBD2	ASSPLNSSGRDKTQY
TRBJ1-2	TRBV6-5	TRBD1	ASSYSTGGGSYGYT
TRBJ2-1	TRBV28	TRBD1	ASSLDFRTGYNEQF
TRBJ1-1	TRBV4-1	.	ASSQDHRNTEAF
TRBJ2-3	TRBV7-9	.	ASSLTDRDTQY
TRBJ2-2	TRBV3-1/TRBV3-2	TRBD2	ASRSLAGDHTGELF
TRBJ1-2	TRBV5-6	.	ASSPAGAVYGYT
TRBJ1-2	TRBV6-5	TRBD1	ASKTGLNYGYT
TRBJ1-6	TRBV4-1	.	ASSQDLTGLDSPLH
TRBJ1-4	TRBV7-6	.	ASSLGYRRSTNEKLF
TRBJ1-3	TRBV5-4	.	ASSPSSSGNTIY
TRBJ1-2	TRBV30	.	AWASTGWLGYT
TRBJ1-1	TRBV28	TRBD1	ASSFRGRDTEAF
TRBJ2-5	TRBV5-3	TRBD2	ARSLRGLVVASSGETQY
TRBJ1-6	TRBV7-2	.	ASSLQTHSPLH
TRBJ2-1	TRBV2	.	ASSDSLGPYSYNEQF